This T cell receptor beta chain was documented in a study of T cells after somatic rescue of genetic block. This clone was detected only a few times. Germline trimming cut 7 bases from V and 0 bases from J; bases unmatched to any gene: 8. Germline lookup yields CDR1 ENHRY and CDR2 SYGVKD. There are 15 residues in the CDR3. Generated by immunoSEQ multiplex PCR, the TCRdb table keeps only in-frame clones and is missing some. The sample records some 15,000 clones, around 71% being singletons. This chain connects TRBV10-3 to TRBJ1-1; 7 bases align to TRBD1. This clonotype was sampled from a boy younger than 18. The sample comprised peripheral blood mononuclear cells (PBMCs). The CDR3 loop reads CAIKGQNLMNTEAFF. The CDR3 region has the DNA TGTGCCATCAAGGGACAGAACCTAATGAACACTGAAGCTTTCTTT.